This TCR beta chain was sequenced during a study of blood T cell repertoires in COVID-19. Study-level background: The origin of the acute and convalescent COVID-19 samples was the United States, Italy and Spain. PBMCs, B-cell-depleted T cells, or T cells provided the cDNA or gDNA that made up the material.

TCRdb's copy holds only in-frame clones and misses some; the assay was immunoSEQ multiplex PCR. This sample yields about 210,000 clones, of which approximately 85% are seen a single time; roughly 2.2% belongs to the top ten. Trimming left V 0 bases short and J 6 bases short, with 11 bases between. The germline CDR1 and CDR2 sequences are LGHNA and YNFKEQ. The length of the CDR3 is 14 residues. Seattle patients were enrolled while actively infected and followed longitudinally. Sample: peripheral blood. The receptor was isolated from a woman aged 70-85 years with COVID-19, enrolled during active disease. This chain joins TRBV4-2 and TRBJ1-2, with D possibly TRBD1 on 5 matching bases. CDR3 in amino acids: CASSQDAAGNGYTF. Written as DNA, the CDR3 is TGTGCCAGCAGCCAAGATGCGGCAGGGAATGGCTACACCTTC.